Below, 29 T cell receptor beta chains from the same sample are listed, as sequenced in a study of T cells in Graves' hyperthyroidism and ophthalmopathy. The TCR beta CDR3 regions underwent amplification using RNA transcripts as the source. HTBI primers were used for first-round RT-PCR of the TCR CDR3. MiXCR was run by TCRdb on the multiplex PCR reads, yielding one entry per CDR3 protein. The data contain 550,000 to 800,000 distinct CDR3 sequences, approximately 16% of them singletons. The sequenced sample consisted of blood. These receptors were obtained from a young man with Graves' hyperthyroidism.

The chain couples TRBV4-3 to TRBJ2-2; TRBD2 aligns across 11 bases. Germline V gives CDR1 LGHNA, CDR2 YSLEER. V was pared by 0 bases and J by 1 base, with 4 bases of the junction left unmatched. This CDR3 contains 18 residues. In DNA, the CDR3 is TGCGCCAGCAGCCAAGAGGAGCTAGCGGGAGGGAACACCGGGGAGCTGTTTTTT. Amino acids: CASSQEELAGGNTGELFF.

At least ten counts were recorded for this clonotype. The chain uses TRBV7-9 and TRBJ2-5, with 7 nucleotides matching TRBD2. V dropped 7 bases and J dropped 0; count of bases not matched to a gene: 8. The CDR3 runs to 15 residues. Germline V lookup: CDR1 SEHNR, CDR2 FQNEAQ (reference sequence). CDR3 coding DNA: TGTGCCAGCACCGGCGGGAGTTGGTACCAAGAGACCCAGTACTTC. This encodes CASTGGSWYQETQYF. Based on the CDR3 plus reference TRBV7-9 and TRBJ2-5, the full variable domain is DTGVSQNPRHKITKRGQNVTFRCDPISEHNRLYWYRQTLGQGPEFLTYFQNEAQLEKSRLLSDRFSAERPKGSFSTLEIQRTEQGDSAMYLCASTGGSWYQETQYFGPGTRLLVL.

This clonotype turned up a few times. This chain links TRBV27 with TRBJ1-2; a possible D gene is TRBD1 (5 bases). With 4 bases removed from V and 5 bases from J, the gap between germline ends came to 11 bases. Looked up from germline, CDR1 is MNHEY and CDR2 is SMNVEV (reference sequence). The CDR3 spans 13 residues. CDR3 residues: CASSSVRTYGYTF. In DNA, the CDR3 is TGTGCCAGCAGTTCCGTTCGGACATATGGCTACACCTTC.

The chain has TRBV18 and TRBJ2-5, with D possibly matching TRBD1 (6 bases). The CDR3 has 14 residues. CDR1 is KGHSH, CDR2 LQKENI, per germline. V was shortened by 1 base and J by 5 bases, with 11 bases between the two germline ends. The CDR3 coding sequence is TGTGCCAGCTCACCACGTACAGGGCTGGAGACCCAGTACTTC. Encoded protein: CASSPRTGLETQYF.

This clonotype was found many times. J is TRBJ1-1 and V is TRBV7-9; D possibly corresponds to TRBD1 (6 bases). The V end lost 8 bases, the J end lost 6 bases, and 7 bases lay between the germline ends. Germline-derived CDR1 and CDR2 are SEHNR and FQNEAQ (reference sequence). CDR3 length: 10 amino acids. CDR3 residues: CASGGPEAFF. CDR3 in DNA: TGTGCCAGCGGGGGCCCTGAAGCTTTCTTT.

CDR3: CASSSYRLSSYNEQFF. The CDR3, as DNA: TGTGCCAGCAGCTCCTATCGTCTTAGCTCCTACAATGAGCAGTTCTTC. V is TRBV11-2 and J is TRBJ2-1; the D is unclear. This CDR3 region has 16 residues. V was cut by 4 bases and J by 0 bases, with 13 bases left in between. Germline lookup yields CDR1 SGHAT and CDR2 FQNNGV.

This clonotype was detected ten times or more. An end of the junction does not agree with germline; a read error may underlie this. The chain joins TRBV7-8 to TRBJ2-1; D possibly matches TRBD1 or TRBD2 (5 bases each). Germline values: CDR1 SGHVS, CDR2 FQNEAQ. The CDR3 covers 16 residues. The CDR3: CASSQERGDAYNEQFF. Here the CDR3 DNA reads TGCGCCAGCAGCCAAGAACGAGGGGACGCCTACAATGAGCAGTTCTTC.

Worth noting for this clonotype: One base away lies a much larger clone, so this may be a sequencing read error. The rearrangement uses TRBV2 and TRBJ2-3; no firm D call. Germline values: CDR1 SNHLY, CDR2 FYNNEI. Trimming took 5 bases from V and 8 from J, leaving 8 bases between them. The CDR3 runs 11 residues. Here the CDR3 reads CASSMEGTQYF. The CDR3 bases are TGTGCCAGCAGTATGGAAGGTACGCAGTATTTT.

This clonotype was recorded a few times. This chain uses TRBV7-3 with TRBJ2-1; D unclear. Germline assignment: CDR1 SGHTA and CDR2 FQGTGA. The CDR3 loop spans 13 amino acids. Trimming shortened V by 6 bases and J by 5 bases, and 11 bases separated the two germline ends. The DNA for the CDR3 is TGTGCCAGCAGTCCCGACATTCACAATGAGCAGTTCTTC. Encoded protein: CASSPDIHNEQFF.

The rearrangement joins TRBV28 to TRBJ2-3, with 13 bases lining up with TRBD2. CDR1 MDHEN and CDR2 SYDVKM come from the germline V gene. The CDR3 spans 17 residues. With 2 bases clipped from V and 3 bases from J, the junction kept 5 bases outside the gene matches. The CDR3 is CASSLVGLAGETDTQYF. The CDR3 DNA reads as TGTGCCAGCAGTTTAGTCGGACTAGCGGGGGAGACAGATACGCAGTATTTT.

The genes are TRBV6-1 and TRBJ2-7; 11 bases are shared with TRBD2. CDR1 and CDR2 from the germline V gene are MNHNS and SASEGT. The CDR3 is 15 residues long. V shed 0 bases, J shed 6 bases, and the junction held 4 bases outside the gene matches. CDR3 DNA sequence: TGTGCCAGCAGTGAAGCTAGCGGGAGGGAGGCCGAGCAGTACTTC. This gives the protein CASSEASGREAEQYF.

The table lists this clonotype with many counts. V is TRBV27 and J is TRBJ1-2; 8 bases line up with TRBD1. Per the germline V gene, CDR1 is MNHEY and CDR2 is SMNVEV (reference sequence). This CDR3 is 14 amino acids long. V gave up 6 bases and J gave up 2 bases; unmatched junction bases: 5. The CDR3 protein is CASRQNRGNYGYTF. DNA of the CDR3: TGTGCCAGCAGGCAAAACAGGGGGAACTATGGCTACACCTTC.

This clonotype appeared many times. This rearrangement joins TRBV7-9 to TRBJ2-3; D is uncertain. This CDR3 comprises 16 residues. V lost 1 base and J 0 bases, leaving 11 bases between the germline ends. Germline lookup yields CDR1 SEHNR and CDR2 FQNEAQ (reference sequence). Here the CDR3 DNA reads TGTGCCAGCAGCTTAGGAGTAGACCTTAGCACAGATACGCAGTATTTT. Protein product: CASSLGVDLSTDTQYF.

The rearrangement joins TRBV20-1 to TRBJ2-1, with TRBD1 matching over 9 bases. Losses at the gene ends were 0 bases for V and 9 bases for J; bases not matched to a gene: 9. CDR1 and CDR2 from the germline V gene are DFQATT and SNEGSKA (reference sequence). The CDR3 runs 15 residues. The CDR3: CSARDRRQGVGEQFF. CDR3 DNA sequence: TGCAGTGCTAGAGATCGGAGACAGGGGGTTGGTGAGCAGTTCTTC.

The gene calls are TRBV3-1 and TRBJ2-2, with D possibly TRBD2 on 6 matching bases. The V and J ends lost 8 bases and 4 bases respectively, with 20 bases between them. CDR3 length: 16 amino acids. Germline values: CDR1 LGHDT, CDR2 YNNKEL (reference sequence). CDR3 in amino acids: CASGGMAEGPTGELFF. The CDR3 DNA reads TGTGCCAGCGGAGGGATGGCGGAGGGGCCCACCGGGGAGCTGTTTTTT.

This clonotype has at least ten counts. The genes are TRBV3-1 and TRBJ2-3; D unresolved. Germline lookup yields CDR1 LGHDT and CDR2 YNNKEL (reference sequence). V was clipped by 4 bases and J by 6 bases, with 11 bases between them. This CDR3 has 13 residues. This CDR3 is CASSLYQEDTQYF. CDR3 coding DNA: TGTGCCAGCAGCCTCTACCAGGAGGATACGCAGTATTTT.

The J gene is TRBJ2-4, the V gene TRBV10-3; D remains ambiguous. V shed 1 base and J shed 3 bases, with 10 bases lying between them. Germline CDR1 and CDR2: ENHRY and SYGVKD. The length of the CDR3 is 15 residues. CDR3 in DNA: TGTGCCATCAGTGAGTTATTAGCAAGCAAAAACATTCAGTACTTC. Protein: CAISELLASKNIQYF.

The chain links TRBV20-1 to TRBJ1-2; D gene uncertain. Germline-derived CDR1 and CDR2 are DFQATT and SNEGSKA (reference sequence). CDR3 length: 14 residues. Trimming pared 1 base from V and 5 bases from J, leaving 14 bases between. For the CDR3, the DNA is TGCAGTGCTAGAGCAGCAAGGTTATTGTATGGCTACACCTTC. This encodes CSARAARLLYGYTF.

The CDR3 nucleotides are TGTGCCAGCAGCCCAATGACCCGCACAGATACGCAGTATTTT. Translation gives CASSPMTRTDTQYF. The chain recombines TRBV2 with TRBJ2-3; D remains unclear. Germline V gene sequence: CDR1 SNHLY, CDR2 FYNNEI. This CDR3 has 14 residues. V gave up 6 bases and J gave up 1 base, with 11 bases separating them.

The V call is TRBV7-2, the J call TRBJ1-6, with 7 positions matching TRBD1. CDR1 is SGHTA and CDR2 is FQGNSA in the germline V gene. The trim removed 4 bases at V and 7 bases at J, leaving 4 bases unmatched. This CDR3 contains 14 residues. The CDR3 spells CASSWDRMNSPLHF. The CDR3 DNA follows: TGTGCCAGCAGCTGGGACAGAATGAATTCACCCCTCCACTTT.

This clonotype was seen a handful of times. The rearrangement joins TRBV29-1 to TRBJ2-1, with D unresolved. Trimming took off 7 bases at V and 4 bases at J, with 17 bases between the two ends. Germline V gives CDR1 SQVTM, CDR2 ANQGSEA. The CDR3 sequence is 14 residues long. The CDR3 loop reads CSAATVTRYNEQFF. CDR3 bases: TGCAGCGCTGCCACAGTGACACGGTACAATGAGCAGTTCTTC.

This clonotype has at least ten counts. This chain connects TRBV18 to TRBJ1-2; D is unresolved. The V end lost 6 bases, the J end lost 2 bases, and 13 bases lay between the germline ends. The CDR3 is 14 amino acids. In germline, CDR1 is KGHSH, CDR2 LQKENI. CDR3 residues: CASSVESSNYGYTF. The CDR3 coding sequence is TGTGCCAGCTCCGTGGAGAGTTCGAACTATGGCTACACCTTC.

This clonotype appeared many times. The DNA for the CDR3 is TGTGCCACCAGCAGAGAGTCGTCTCGCTACGAGCAGTACTTC. It specifies CATSRESSRYEQYF. The V gene is TRBV15, the J gene TRBJ2-7; no firm D call. The CDR3 has 14 amino acids. Between the trimmed V and J ends, which lost 0 bases and 3 bases, there was a span of 9 bases. Germline V lookup: CDR1 LNHNV, CDR2 YYDKDF (reference sequence).

This chain uses TRBV5-1 with TRBJ2-2; D may be TRBD1 (6 bases). CDR1 and CDR2 (germline): SGHRS, YFSETQ. The length of the CDR3 is 16 residues. V was cut by 0 bases and J by 4 bases, with 13 bases left in between. CDR3 coding DNA: TGCGCCAGCAGCTTGGGACAGGAACCCAGCACCGGGGAGCTGTTTTTT. Encoded protein: CASSLGQEPSTGELFF. Complete variable domain (other parts from reference TRBV5-1 and TRBJ2-2): KAGVTQTPRYLIKTRGQQVTLSCSPISGHRSVSWYQQTPGQGLQFLFEYFSETQRNKGNFPGRFSGRQFSNSRSEMNVSTLELGDSALYLCASSLGQEPSTGELFFGEGSRLTVL.

V usage is TRBV4-1 and J usage is TRBJ2-7; 9 bases agree with TRBD2. The V and J ends lost 0 bases and 1 base, in that order; junction bases with no gene match: 4. Germline assignment: CDR1 MGHRA and CDR2 YSYEKL. This CDR3 region has 16 residues. CDR3 sequence reads: CASSQDRLAVSYEQYF. The CDR3 nucleotides are TGCGCCAGCAGCCAAGATCGACTAGCGGTTTCCTACGAGCAGTACTTC.

This clonotype has only a few counts. CDR3 coding DNA: TGTGCCAGCAGTTTTTCCCCCGGGACGGCGCGAGAGACCCAGTACTTC. It encodes CASSFSPGTARETQYF. This rearrangement joins TRBV6-2 or TRBV6-3 to TRBJ2-5, with D possibly being TRBD1 or TRBD2 (5 bases each). Germline V CDR1 and CDR2: MNHEY, SVGEGT. The CDR3 spans 16 residues. V was clipped by 4 bases and J by 4 bases, with 19 bases between them.

The V call is TRBV2, the J call TRBJ2-7; TRBD1 might be the D (5 bases). Germline CDR1 and CDR2: SNHLY and FYNNEI. The V gene lost 7 bases and the J gene lost 3 bases, with 16 bases spanning the gap. This CDR3 comprises 14 residues. Written as DNA, the CDR3 is TGTGCCAGCAATAGGGGTCTTGGGATCTACGAGCAGTACTTC. The encoded protein is CASNRGLGIYEQYF.

Details on this clonotype: With a much larger clone just one base away, this may be a read error. This chain uses TRBV27 with TRBJ2-1, with a weak D call TRBD1 (6 bases). CDR1 is MNHEY, CDR2 SMNVEV, per germline (reference sequence). The CDR3 length is 14 residues. V was cut by 5 bases and J by 5 bases, with 13 bases left in between. Here the CDR3 DNA reads TGTGCCAGCAGTCCTCAGGGGTCTGACAATGAGCAGTTCTTC. Protein product: CASSPQGSDNEQFF.

At least ten counts were recorded for this clonotype. This chain connects TRBV5-1 to TRBJ2-1, with 10 bases fitting TRBD2. The germline V gene encodes CDR1 SGHRS and CDR2 YFSETQ. The CDR3 totals 13 residues. V gave up 3 bases and J gave up 8 bases; unmatched junction bases: 2. CDR3 nucleotides: TGCGCCAGCAGCTCAGGACTAGCGGATGAGCAGTTCTTC. This gives the protein CASSSGLADEQFF. Using reference TRBV5-1 and TRBJ2-1 for the parts outside the CDR3, the full variable domain is KAGVTQTPRYLIKTRGQQVTLSCSPISGHRSVSWYQQTPGQGLQFLFEYFSETQRNKGNFPGRFSGRQFSNSRSEMNVSTLELGDSALYLCASSSGLADEQFFGPGTRLTVL.